Presented here are 17 T cell receptor beta chains from one specimen sequenced in a study of radiotherapy plus CTLA-4 blockade in lung cancer. Profiled with immunoSEQ multiplex PCR; TCRdb holds only in-frame clones, not every one. The repertoire consists of 62,000 or so clones, with less than 80% occurring once and the leading ten covering roughly a tenth. The sequencing used peripheral blood, collected from a patient treated with radiotherapy plus ipilimumab. Source of these receptors: a human donor with non-small cell lung cancer who had a complete response to radiotherapy plus ipilimumab.

The chain employs TRBV19 and TRBJ1-2, with a tentative D call TRBD1 (6 bases). Germline lookup yields CDR1 LNHDA and CDR2 SQIVND (reference sequence). V lost 3 bases to trimming and J lost 8 bases, with 19 bases between them. The CDR3 is 15 residues long. The CDR3 sequence is CASSIAPGAGEGYTF. In DNA form, the CDR3 reads TGTGCCAGTAGTATCGCCCCCGGGGCAGGGGAAGGCTACACCTTC. Full variable domain (outside the CDR3, taken from reference TRBV19 and TRBJ1-2): DGGITQSPKYLFRKEGQNVTLSCEQNLNHDAMYWYRQDPGQGLRLIYYSQIVNDFQKGDIAEGYSVSREKKESFPLTVTSAQKNPTAFYLCASSIAPGAGEGYTFGSGTRLTVV.

The chain combines TRBV6-5 with TRBJ1-4, with 7 bases that match TRBD1. This CDR3 spans 15 amino acids. CDR1 is MNHEY, CDR2 SVGAGI, per germline. The junction had 8 bases not matched to a gene; V was cut back by 3 bases and J by 7 bases. The CDR3 coding sequence is TGTGCCAGCAGTTATGATCCGGCAGGGGGTGAAAAACTGTTTTTT. This gives the protein CASSYDPAGGEKLFF.

The V call is TRBV5-4, the J call TRBJ1-1; D unclear. The V gene lost 3 bases and the J gene lost 3 bases, with 15 bases spanning the gap. The CDR3 extends over 15 amino acids. CDR1 and CDR2 (germline): SGHNT, YYREEE (reference sequence). CDR3 amino acids: CASSSGGVWDTEAFF. CDR3 coding DNA: TGTGCCAGCAGCTCGGGCGGGGTTTGGGACACTGAAGCTTTCTTT. The full variable domain, its missing parts supplied by reference TRBV5-4 and TRBJ1-1, is ETGVTQSPTHLIKTRGQQVTLRCSSQSGHNTVSWYQQALGQGPQFIFQYYREEENGRGNFPPRFSGLQFPNYSSELNVNALELDDSALYLCASSSGGVWDTEAFFGQGTRLTVV.

This clone occurred a few times. The rearrangement joins TRBV19 to TRBJ1-1, with D uncertain. The V and J ends lost 6 bases and 1 base respectively, with 12 bases between them. The CDR3 sequence is 14 residues long. The germline V gene encodes CDR1 LNHDA and CDR2 SQIVND (reference sequence). The CDR3 loop is CASREQKWNTEAFF. CDR3 nucleotide sequence: TGTGCCAGTAGGGAACAAAAGTGGAACACTGAAGCTTTCTTT.

Of note for this clone: The sample has other DNA sequences that encode this CDR3 too. The chain recombines TRBV7-2 with TRBJ1-5, with D perhaps matching TRBD1 (5 bases). Germline V gene lookup returns CDR1 SGHTA and CDR2 FQGNSA. Trimming pared 5 bases from V and 8 bases from J, leaving 10 bases between. The CDR3 sequence is 12 residues long. The CDR3 nucleotides are TGTGCCAGCAGCACCCGGGGGGAGCCCCAGCATTTT. Translating it yields CASSTRGEPQHF.

The chain recombines TRBV5-6 with TRBJ2-1, with 10 bases aligning to TRBD2. The CDR3 runs 13 residues. The germline V gene has CDR1 SGHDT and CDR2 YYEEEE. Germline trimming cut 0 bases from V and 12 bases from J; bases unmatched to any gene: 3. The DNA for the CDR3 is TGTGCCAGCAGCTTGGAGCGGGGGGGTGTGCAGTTCTTC. This gives the protein CASSLERGGVQFF.

The J gene is TRBJ1-1, the V gene TRBV19, with no clear D. The CDR3 is 13 amino acids. Trimming pared 3 bases from V and 5 bases from J, leaving 10 bases between. Germline CDR1 and CDR2: LNHDA and SQIVND (reference sequence). CDR3: CASSITEETEAFF. DNA for the CDR3: TGTGCCAGTAGTATTACAGAAGAAACTGAAGCTTTCTTT.

V usage is TRBV7-8 and J usage is TRBJ2-7; 7 bases align to TRBD1. V trimming: 6 bases; J trimming: 3 bases; junction bases outside the gene matches: 11. The CDR3 loop spans 15 amino acids. Per the germline V gene, CDR1 is SGHVS and CDR2 is FQNEAQ. CDR3 sequence reads: CASSYRHRGIYEQYV. The CDR3 nucleotides are TGTGCCAGCAGTTACCGACACAGGGGCATCTACGAGCAGTACGTC.

This clone was detected a few times. This chain joins TRBV10-3 and TRBJ2-7, with D perhaps TRBD2 (7 bases). With 4 bases removed from V and 1 base from J, the gap between germline ends came to 14 bases. The CDR3 covers 15 residues. Germline V gives CDR1 ENHRY, CDR2 SYGVKD. The DNA of the CDR3 is TGTGCCATCAGTGCCGGCGGGGGCTCTTCCTACGAGCAGTACGTC. It specifies CAISAGGGSSYEQYV.

The V gene is TRBV6-5, the J gene TRBJ1-4; D is unclear. CDR3 length: 13 amino acids. Trimming left V 8 bases short and J 3 bases short, with 10 bases between. Germline V gene lookup returns CDR1 MNHEY and CDR2 SVGAGI. Here the CDR3 DNA reads TGTGCCAGCTCCTTTTCGGCTAATGAAAAACTGTTTTTT. This translates into CASSFSANEKLFF.

This clone was picked up a small number of times. The chain couples TRBV13 to TRBJ2-4, with TRBD2 identical over 14 bases. J gave up 1 base and V 5 bases, and 10 bases lay outside the gene matches. The CDR3 sequence is 19 residues long. Germline V gene sequence: CDR1 PRHDT, CDR2 FYEKMQ (reference sequence). CDR3 residues: CASSQTGLAGGGAKNIQYF. The CDR3 DNA is TGTGCCAGCAGCCAGACTGGACTAGCGGGGGGCGGGGCCAAAAACATTCAGTACTTC. The whole variable domain, filled in from reference TRBV13 and TRBJ2-4, reads AAGVIQSPRHLIKEKRETATLKCYPIPRHDTVYWYQQGPGQDPQFLISFYEKMQSDKGSIPDRFSAQQFSDYHSELNMSSLELGDSALYFCASSQTGLAGGGAKNIQYFGAGTRLSVL.

This clone appeared once. This chain joins TRBV18 and TRBJ1-4; D call uncertain. The CDR3 loop spans 15 amino acids. V dropped 5 bases and J dropped 0 bases, with 10 bases sitting between them. Per the germline V gene, CDR1 is KGHSH and CDR2 is LQKENI. The CDR3 DNA reads TGTGCCAGCTCAGCGTCCCGGGCAACTAATGAAAAACTGTTTTTT. Protein: CASSASRATNEKLFF. Combining the CDR3 with reference TRBV18 and TRBJ1-4 gives the whole variable domain NAGVMQNPRHLVRRRGQEARLRCSPMKGHSHVYWYRQLPEEGLKFMVYLQKENIIDESGMPKERFSAEFPKEGPSILRIQQVVRGDSAAYFCASSASRATNEKLFFGSGTQLSVL.

This chain connects TRBV14 to TRBJ1-4, with 7 nucleotides matching TRBD1. Germline trimming cut 6 bases from V and 8 bases from J; bases unmatched to any gene: 9. The CDR3 extends over 14 amino acids. Germline-derived CDR1 and CDR2 are SGHDN and FVKESK. CDR3 residues: CASSSTGWKEKLFF. As DNA, the CDR3 is TGTGCCAGCAGTTCGACAGGGTGGAAAGAAAAACTGTTTTTT.

A note on this clone: The junction does not match germline at one end; this may be a read error. The CDR3, as DNA: TGTGCTAGCAGCTTAGGAACCGGCGGGGAGCTGTTTTTT. Amino acid sequence: CASSLGTGGELFF. The J gene is TRBJ2-2, the V gene TRBV7-7; no reliable D call. The CDR3 is 13 amino acids. Germline CDR1 and CDR2: SSHAT and FNYEAQ (reference sequence). The variable domain in full, with the rest retrieved from reference TRBV7-7 and TRBJ2-2, is GAGVSQSPRYKVTKRGQDVTLRCDPISSHATLYWYQQALGQGPEFLTYFNYEAQPDKSGLPSDRFSAERPEGSISTLTIQRTEQRDSAMYRCASSLGTGGELFFGEGSRLTVL.

The chain is built from TRBV30 and TRBJ1-2; D is ambiguous. The ends were cut back, 0 bases at V and 0 bases at J, with 8 bases in the middle. Per the germline V gene, CDR1 is GTSNPN and CDR2 is SVGIG (reference sequence). This CDR3 region has 14 residues. This CDR3 reads CAWSVRLTNYGYTF. The CDR3 DNA reads TGTGCCTGGAGTGTACGTCTGACTAACTATGGCTACACCTTC.

The V and J genes are TRBV23-1 and TRBJ1-5; 9 bases agree with TRBD1. TRBV23-1 is classed as an ORF, of uncertain function. The trim removed 6 bases at V and 4 bases at J, leaving 22 bases unmatched. This CDR3 spans 20 amino acids. The CDR3 is CASSANIKTRDREQNQPQHF. CDR3 nucleotide sequence: TGCGCCAGCAGCGCAAATATTAAAACCCGGGACAGGGAACAAAATCAGCCCCAGCATTTT.

The CDR3 region has the DNA TGTGCCAGTAGTATTCCAGGACAGGGAATCTACGAGCAGTACTTC. Translated, it gives CASSIPGQGIYEQYF. The chain recombines TRBV19 with TRBJ2-7, with 8 bases matching TRBD1. The CDR3 runs to 15 residues. Germline CDR1 is LNHDA and CDR2 is SQIVND (reference sequence). Trimming at V came to 3 bases and at J to 3 bases, leaving 7 bases not matched to a gene.